Listed below are T cell receptor beta chains from one sample, sequenced in a study of blood T cell repertoires in COVID-19. Measured with immunoSEQ multiplex PCR; TCRdb has only the in-frame clones, and not every one. This sample carries more than 85,000 clones, about 78% of them seen once, and the ten largest clones take roughly 4.7%. The sample taken for sequencing was peripheral blood. The receptors here all came from a human donor in a cohort sampled during active or convalescent COVID-19. The CDR3 runs from the conserved cysteine through the conserved F or W. The order of the fields is D gene, J gene, V gene, CDR3 protein. A D gene is named only where the DNA matches it firmly.

. | TRBJ1-1 | TRBV27 | CASSLRSGLTTSHTEAFF
TRBD1 | TRBJ2-1 | TRBV6-2/TRBV6-3 | CASSYQTGTGINYNEQFF
. | TRBJ2-6 | TRBV6-5 | CASLPGNSGANVLTF
TRBD1 | TRBJ2-7 | TRBV7-2 | CASSTSPGTGARPYEQYF
TRBD1 | TRBJ1-1 | TRBV6-6 | CASSYNPQGATEAFF
. | TRBJ1-4 | TRBV5-3 | CARSLAQMATGRGEKLFF
. | TRBJ1-1 | TRBV6-5 | CASSYPGMVNTEAFF
. | TRBJ1-1 | TRBV15 | CATSIGDTFEAFF
TRBD2 | TRBJ2-2 | TRBV10-3 | CAISESWPSSGKTGELFF
. | TRBJ2-7 | TRBV25-1 | CASRSDSGYEQYF
. | TRBJ2-1 | TRBV5-6 | CASGKDFPNNEQFF
TRBD2 | TRBJ2-3 | TRBV6-2/TRBV6-3 | CASSYTGTTTDTQYF
TRBD1 | TRBJ2-1 | TRBV7-9 | CASSAAIRQGYSYNEQFF
TRBD2 | TRBJ2-5 | TRBV6-6 | CASSYSSGNQETQYF
TRBD2 | TRBJ2-5 | TRBV19 | CASRDTTSGGAETQYF
. | TRBJ2-2 | TRBV6-5 | CASTPGQGGGGELFF
TRBD2 | TRBJ2-7 | TRBV5-6 | CASSSLAGGEYEQYF